Presented here are 3 T cell receptor beta chains from one specimen sequenced in a study of PD-1 blockade in classical Hodgkin lymphoma. Here immunoSEQ multiplex PCR was the method, and the copy in TCRdb shows in-frame clones only, minus some. The sample has about 98,000 clones; roughly 92% are singletons. Relapses following autologous stem cell transplantation were seen in all patients, with brentuximab vedotin exposure varying. Sequenced here: peripheral blood mononuclear cells (PBMCs), sampled at baseline. Source of these receptors: a human donor with classical Hodgkin lymphoma.

The chain carries TRBV5-1 and TRBJ1-1; D is uncertain. The germline V gene encodes CDR1 SGHRS and CDR2 YFSETQ. Deletions cut 3 bases from V and 7 bases from J, with 16 bases between. The CDR3 spans 14 residues. The CDR3 is CASSSRAPADEAFF. In nucleotides, the CDR3 is TGCGCCAGCAGCTCTCGGGCCCCCGCCGATGAAGCTTTCTTT. Together with reference TRBV5-1 and TRBJ1-1, the CDR3 gives the full variable domain: KAGVTQTPRYLIKTRGQQVTLSCSPISGHRSVSWYQQTPGQGLQFLFEYFSETQRNKGNFPGRFSGRQFSNSRSEMNVSTLELGDSALYLCASSSRAPADEAFFGQGTRLTVV.

This clone appeared once. The chain's CDR3 is CASSSHFGMTGSVFF. The CDR3 bases are TGTGCCAGCAGTTCCCACTTTGGGATGACCGGATCGGTGTTCTTC. The rearrangement joins TRBV28 to TRBJ2-1; no clear D. CDR1 MDHEN and CDR2 SYDVKM come from the germline V gene. V was pared by 4 bases and J by 15 bases, with 25 bases between. The CDR3 has 15 residues.

This clone was found once. V and J are TRBV6-1 and TRBJ2-7; a possible D gene is TRBD2 (6 bases). Germline values: CDR1 MNHNS, CDR2 SASEGT. Trimming left V 6 bases short and J 4 bases short, with 16 bases between. There are 14 residues in the CDR3. The CDR3 DNA reads as TGTGCCAGCAGGGTCCCCGGCGGGGCGTACGAGCAGTACTTC. As protein: CASRVPGGAYEQYF.